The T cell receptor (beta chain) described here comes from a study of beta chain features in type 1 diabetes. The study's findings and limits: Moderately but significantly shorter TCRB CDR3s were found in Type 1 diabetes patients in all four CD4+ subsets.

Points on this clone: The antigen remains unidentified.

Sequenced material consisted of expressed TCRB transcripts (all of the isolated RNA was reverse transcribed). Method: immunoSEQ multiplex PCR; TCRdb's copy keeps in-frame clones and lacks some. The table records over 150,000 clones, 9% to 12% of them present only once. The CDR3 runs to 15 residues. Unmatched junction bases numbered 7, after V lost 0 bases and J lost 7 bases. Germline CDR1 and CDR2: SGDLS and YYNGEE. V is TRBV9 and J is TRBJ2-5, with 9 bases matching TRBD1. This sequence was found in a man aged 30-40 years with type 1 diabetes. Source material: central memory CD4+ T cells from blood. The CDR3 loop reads CASSVAPTGGGTQYF. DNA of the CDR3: TGTGCCAGCAGCGTAGCTCCGACAGGGGGAGGGACCCAGTACTTC.